The 29 T cell receptor beta chains given below trace back to one sample, sequenced in a study of beta chain features in type 1 diabetes. Expressed TCRB transcripts were sequenced after all isolated RNA was converted to cDNA. The assay was immunoSEQ multiplex PCR, and TCRdb's table has in-frame clones only and misses some. The sample includes 500,000 to 700,000 clones, about 16% of them seen just once. The sequencing sample was made of naive CD4+ T cells from blood. The receptors come from a man aged 18 to 30 in good health.

J is TRBJ1-2 and V is TRBV28, with 7 positions matching TRBD1. This CDR3 has 14 amino acids. Germline V CDR1 and CDR2: MDHEN, SYDVKM. Unmatched junction bases numbered 9, after V lost 5 bases and J lost 6 bases. CDR3 protein: CASSTLAGGHGYTF. Written as DNA, the CDR3 is TGTGCCAGCAGTACGTTGGCAGGGGGTCATGGCTACACCTTC.

This clone was detected only a few times. The gene calls are TRBV4-1 and TRBJ1-3, with D possibly TRBD1 on 5 matching bases. CDR1 is MGHRA, CDR2 YSYEKL, per germline. This CDR3 is built from 15 residues. Trimming removed 1 base at V and 1 base at J, with 8 bases between. Here the CDR3 reads CASSQGGGSGNTIYF. The CDR3 bases are TGCGCCAGCAGCCAAGGGGGGGGATCTGGAAACACCATATATTTT.

The rearrangement uses TRBV7-9 and TRBJ2-7; possibly TRBD2 for D (5 bases). The V end lost 5 bases, the J end lost 5 bases, and 16 bases lay between the germline ends. Germline loops: CDR1 SEHNR, CDR2 FQNEAQ (reference sequence). The CDR3 has 14 amino acids. CDR3 bases: TGTGCCAGCAGCCTCGTCGGCCGGGGAAACGAGCAGTACTTC. Protein sequence: CASSLVGRGNEQYF.

This clone was seen more than once but under ten times. This chain connects TRBV4-1 to TRBJ2-5; D gene unclear. The germline V gene has CDR1 MGHRA and CDR2 YSYEKL. The V gene lost 0 bases and the J gene lost 0 bases, with 8 bases spanning the gap. This CDR3 region has 15 residues. The CDR3 reads CASSQDRTYQETQYF. The CDR3 DNA follows: TGCGCCAGCAGCCAAGATAGGACGTACCAAGAGACCCAGTACTTC.

This chain uses TRBV6-5 with TRBJ1-5; D unresolved. Trimming left V 4 bases short and J 7 bases short, with 11 bases between. CDR1 is MNHEY, CDR2 SVGAGI, per germline. The CDR3 has 13 amino acids. The CDR3 nucleotides are TGTGCCAGCAGTTCCGGGCTTAGGCAGCCCCAGCATTTT. Protein product: CASSSGLRQPQHF.

This clone occurred a few times. Additional DNA sequences in this sample encode the identical CDR3. V and J are TRBV6-5 and TRBJ2-7, with 10 bases matching TRBD1. The CDR3 loop spans 14 amino acids. Germline CDR1 and CDR2: MNHEY and SVGAGI. The J segment lost 2 bases and the V segment lost 4 bases, leaving 2 bases of the junction unmatched. DNA of the CDR3: TGTGCCAGCAGTTTGGGACAGGGGACCTACGAGCAGTACTTC. It encodes CASSLGQGTYEQYF.

The gene calls are TRBV27 and TRBJ2-2; the D is unclear. Germline values: CDR1 MNHEY, CDR2 SMNVEV (reference sequence). With 3 bases removed from V and 6 bases from J, the gap between germline ends came to 5 bases. The CDR3 covers 12 residues. The DNA of the CDR3 is TGTGCCAGCAGTTTTGGGGCCGGGGAGCTGTTTTTT. Translation gives CASSFGAGELFF.

The genes are TRBV18 and TRBJ1-5; possible D gene TRBD1, 6 bases. V was cut by 3 bases and J by 7 bases, with 16 bases left in between. This CDR3 has 15 residues. CDR1 and CDR2 from the germline V gene are KGHSH and LQKENI. CDR3 sequence: CASSPETGARQPQHF. CDR3 in DNA: TGTGCCAGCTCACCCGAAACGGGGGCGCGGCAGCCCCAGCATTTT.

This clone occurred a few times. The gene calls are TRBV28 and TRBJ2-7, with a tentative D call TRBD2 (5 bases). V lost 4 bases to trimming and J lost 3 bases, with 19 bases between them. Per the germline V gene, CDR1 is MDHEN and CDR2 is SYDVKM. The CDR3 contains 16 residues. The CDR3 loop reads CASSSPGGLAFYEQYF. CDR3 DNA: TGTGCCAGCAGTTCCCCCGGCGGGCTGGCATTCTACGAGCAGTACTTC. The full variable domain, with the rest looked up from reference TRBV28 and TRBJ2-7, is DVKVTQSSRYLVKRTGEKVFLECVQDMDHENMFWYRQDPGLGLRLIYFSYDVKMKEKGDIPEGYSVSREKKERFSLILESASTNQTSMYLCASSSPGGLAFYEQYFGPGTRLTVT.

This clone was seen only a few times. The chain employs TRBV29-1 and TRBJ2-7; TRBD1 is a possible D gene (6 bases). The CDR3 is made up of 14 amino acids. Germline CDR1 and CDR2: SQVTM and ANQGSEA. V dropped 6 bases and J dropped 4 bases, with 19 bases sitting between them. The CDR3 protein is CSVKRTGFRYEQYF. CDR3 bases: TGCAGCGTCAAAAGAACAGGGTTTCGATACGAGCAGTACTTC.

This clone was seen a handful of times. The chain uses TRBV9 and TRBJ2-2; 7 nucleotides line up with TRBD1. This CDR3 is built from 14 residues. The germline gives CDR1 SGDLS, CDR2 YYNGEE. Trimming removed 7 bases from V and 4 bases from J; junction bases left unmatched: 7. The CDR3 here is CASAPGQFTGELFF. The DNA of the CDR3 is TGTGCCAGCGCCCCGGGACAGTTCACCGGGGAGCTGTTTTTT.

This clone was seen more than once but under ten times. This rearrangement joins TRBV7-2 to TRBJ2-3, with D tentatively TRBD1 or TRBD2 (5 bases each). The CDR3 extends over 14 amino acids. Germline V gives CDR1 SGHTA, CDR2 FQGNSA. V gave up 3 bases and J gave up 1 base, with 8 bases separating them. Here the CDR3 DNA reads TGTGCCAGCAGCTTCGGGGACCGCACAGATACGCAGTATTTT. This sequence encodes CASSFGDRTDTQYF.

The chain is built from TRBV18 and TRBJ1-1; no reliable D call. Per germline, CDR1 KGHSH and CDR2 LQKENI. V lost 2 bases and J 1 base, leaving 8 bases between the germline ends. This CDR3 is 14 amino acids long. For the CDR3, the DNA is TGTGCCAGCTCACCAGAGTGGGGGAACACTGAAGCTTTCTTT. It yields the protein CASSPEWGNTEAFF.

The chain uses TRBV4-2 and TRBJ2-7; 7 bases are shared with TRBD1. After removal of 1 base from V and 0 bases from J, the junction contained 6 bases not matched to a gene. The CDR3 consists of 16 residues. In germline, CDR1 is LGHNA, CDR2 YNFKEQ. The CDR3 loop is CASSQAGQELSYEQYF. CDR3 nucleotides: TGTGCCAGCAGCCAAGCAGGACAGGAGCTCTCCTACGAGCAGTACTTC.

CDR3 sequence (DNA): TGTGCCAGCAACCGGGACCGTTCCCAAGAGACCCAGTACTTC. This translates into CASNRDRSQETQYF. The chain carries TRBV7-2 and TRBJ2-5; either TRBD1 or TRBD2 may fit D (5 bases each). The CDR3 length is 14 residues. V was cut by 7 bases and J by 1 base, with 13 bases left in between. Germline lookup yields CDR1 SGHTA and CDR2 FQGNSA.

Only a few counts were recorded for this clone. This chain joins TRBV6-4 and TRBJ2-2; TRBD1 aligns across 8 bases. Germline assignment: CDR1 MRHNA and CDR2 SNTAGT. The V gene end was trimmed by 2 bases and the J gene end by 6 bases; junction bases not matched to a gene: 5. The CDR3 loop spans 15 amino acids. The CDR3 DNA sequence: TGTGCCAGCAGTGACAGGACAGGGTCGGCCGGGGAGCTGTTTTTT. Its translation: CASSDRTGSAGELFF.

V usage is TRBV19 and J usage is TRBJ2-7; 8 nucleotides match TRBD1. CDR3 length equals 12 residues. CDR1 LNHDA and CDR2 SQIVND come from the germline V gene (reference sequence). With 7 bases clipped from V and 2 bases from J, the junction kept 1 base outside the gene matches. The CDR3 here is CASKDRAYEQYF. The CDR3 DNA reads TGTGCCAGTAAGGACAGGGCCTACGAGCAGTACTTC.

This clone was counted only a few times. The chain employs TRBV25-1 and TRBJ1-5; a possible D gene is TRBD1 (5 bases). Trimming stripped 4 bases from V and 1 base from J, with 11 bases between. In germline, CDR1 is MGHDK, CDR2 SYGVNS. The CDR3 sequence is 15 residues long. CDR3 residues: CASSAQGVSNQPQHF. In DNA form, the CDR3 reads TGTGCCAGCAGTGCTCAGGGTGTGAGCAATCAGCCCCAGCATTTT.

This chain uses TRBV5-6 with TRBJ2-7; D ambiguous. V gave up 3 bases and J gave up 2 bases, with 12 bases separating them. The CDR3 is 14 residues long. In germline, CDR1 is SGHDT, CDR2 YYEEEE. For the CDR3, the DNA is TGTGCCAGCAGCTCCGTCTCGCGGACCTACGAGCAGTACTTC. As protein: CASSSVSRTYEQYF.

This clone has only a few counts. V is TRBV9 and J is TRBJ1-1; D gene unclear. V was pared by 0 bases and J by 0 bases, with 9 bases between. The CDR3 is made up of 15 amino acids. Per the germline V gene, CDR1 is SGDLS and CDR2 is YYNGEE. The CDR3 region has the DNA TGTGCCAGCAGCGTAGTGGCGTCCTTGAACACTGAAGCTTTCTTT. Its translation: CASSVVASLNTEAFF.

This clone was seen a few times. The gene calls are TRBV19 and TRBJ2-1; D is perhaps TRBD1 or TRBD2 (5 bases each). The CDR3 runs to 16 residues. V shed 4 bases and J shed 0 bases, with 13 bases lying between them. Germline CDR1 is LNHDA and CDR2 is SQIVND (reference sequence). The DNA of the CDR3 is TGTGCCAGTAGTACCCCGGGACGGAGCTCCTACAATGAGCAGTTCTTC. As protein: CASSTPGRSSYNEQFF. Full variable domain (remainder filled in from reference TRBV19 and TRBJ2-1): DGGITQSPKYLFRKEGQNVTLSCEQNLNHDAMYWYRQDPGQGLRLIYYSQIVNDFQKGDIAEGYSVSREKKESFPLTVTSAQKNPTAFYLCASSTPGRSSYNEQFFGPGTRLTVL.

This clone appeared a few times. The rearrangement uses TRBV4-3 and TRBJ2-7; D is unresolved. This CDR3 is built from 13 residues. V shed 0 bases and J shed 5 bases, with 8 bases lying between them. Germline CDR1 is LGHNA and CDR2 is YSLEER. CDR3 DNA: TGCGCCAGCAGCCAAGAGAATAGAGACGAGCAGTACTTC. Its protein is CASSQENRDEQYF.

The table lists this clone with a few counts. The chain combines TRBV30 with TRBJ2-1; D remains unclear. The CDR3 consists of 12 residues. CDR1 is GTSNPN, CDR2 SVGIG, per germline (reference sequence). V was pared by 1 base and J by 9 bases, with 10 bases between. CDR3 sequence: CAWSGATPEQFF. The CDR3 DNA reads TGTGCCTGGAGTGGGGCCACACCTGAGCAGTTCTTC.

This clone has just a few counts. The sample contains more than one DNA sequence encoding this CDR3. V and J are TRBV30 and TRBJ2-3; D perhaps matches TRBD1 (5 bases). Trimming left V 0 bases short and J 6 bases short, with 7 bases between. This CDR3 has 12 residues. From germline, CDR1 is GTSNPN and CDR2 SVGIG (reference sequence). The CDR3 sequence: CAWSVKGDTQYF. The CDR3 DNA is TGTGCCTGGAGTGTTAAGGGGGATACGCAGTATTTT.

The V call is TRBV5-6, the J call TRBJ2-3; 11 positions match TRBD2. CDR3 size: 15 residues. Germline CDR1 SGHDT, CDR2 YYEEEE. V trimming: 4 bases; J trimming: 3 bases; junction bases outside the gene matches: 4. CDR3 in amino acids: CASSLAGGPTDTQYF. The DNA for the CDR3 is TGTGCCAGCAGCCTAGCGGGAGGACCGACAGATACGCAGTATTTT.

This clone was counted between two and nine times. V is TRBV7-3 and J is TRBJ2-1, with 9 bases matching TRBD1. V gave up 0 bases and J gave up 9 bases; unmatched junction bases: 3. The germline gives CDR1 SGHTA, CDR2 FQGTGA. The CDR3 is 14 residues long. This CDR3 reads CASSLTTGGIEQFF. The CDR3 DNA reads as TGTGCCAGCAGCTTAACAACAGGGGGCATTGAGCAGTTCTTC.

This clone has just a few counts. The rearrangement links TRBV28 to TRBJ2-3, with no clear D. Germline lookup yields CDR1 MDHEN and CDR2 SYDVKM. V dropped 4 bases and J dropped 3 bases, with 8 bases sitting between them. This CDR3 comprises 13 residues. This CDR3 reads CASSYPVTDTQYF. The CDR3 DNA reads TGTGCCAGCAGTTACCCCGTAACAGATACGCAGTATTTT.

This rearrangement joins TRBV7-2 to TRBJ2-5; D gene ambiguous. The germline CDR1 and CDR2 sequences are SGHTA and FQGNSA. CDR3 length: 15 amino acids. V was clipped by 0 bases and J by 5 bases, with 13 bases between them. The CDR3 protein is CASSLAFRSTETQYF. The CDR3, as DNA: TGTGCCAGCAGCTTAGCTTTCCGTTCGACGGAGACCCAGTACTTC. Variable domain in full (rest from reference TRBV7-2 and TRBJ2-5): GAGVSQSPSNKVTEKGKDVELRCDPISGHTALYWYRQSLGQGLEFLIYFQGNSAPDKSGLPSDRFSAERTGGSVSTLTIQRTQQEDSAVYLCASSLAFRSTETQYFGPGTRLLVL.

This clone appeared a few times. The chain combines TRBV28 with TRBJ2-7, with unresolved D. From germline, CDR1 is MDHEN and CDR2 SYDVKM. This CDR3 has 14 amino acids. V lost 7 bases and J lost 1, with 14 bases in between. CDR3 sequence reads: CASTHRGGSYEQYF. CDR3 bases: TGTGCCAGCACCCACCGAGGCGGTTCCTACGAGCAGTACTTC.